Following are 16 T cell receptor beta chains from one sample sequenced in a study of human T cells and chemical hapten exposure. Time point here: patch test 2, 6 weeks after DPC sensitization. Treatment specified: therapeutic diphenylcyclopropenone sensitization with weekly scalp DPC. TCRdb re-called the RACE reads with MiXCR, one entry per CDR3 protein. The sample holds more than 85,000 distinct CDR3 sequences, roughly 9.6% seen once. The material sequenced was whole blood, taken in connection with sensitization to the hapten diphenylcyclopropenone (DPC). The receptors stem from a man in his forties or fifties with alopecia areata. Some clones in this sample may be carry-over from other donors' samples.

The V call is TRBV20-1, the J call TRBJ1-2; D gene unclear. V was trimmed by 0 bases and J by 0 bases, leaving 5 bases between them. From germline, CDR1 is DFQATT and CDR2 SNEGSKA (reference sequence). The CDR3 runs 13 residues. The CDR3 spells CSARDLANYGYTF. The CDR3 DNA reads TGCAGTGCTAGAGATCTAGCTAACTATGGCTACACCTTC.

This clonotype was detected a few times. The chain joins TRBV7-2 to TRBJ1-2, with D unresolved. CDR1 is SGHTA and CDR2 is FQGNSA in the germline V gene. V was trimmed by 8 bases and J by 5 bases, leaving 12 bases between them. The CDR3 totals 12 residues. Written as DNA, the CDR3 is TGTGCCAGCCTCGCCACAGTTTATGGCTACACCTTC. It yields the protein CASLATVYGYTF.

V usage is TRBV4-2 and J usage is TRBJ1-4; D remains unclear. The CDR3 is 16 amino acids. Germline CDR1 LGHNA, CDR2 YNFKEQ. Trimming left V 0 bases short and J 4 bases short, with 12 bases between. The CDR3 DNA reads TGTGCCAGCAGCCAAGATATCCCGGGGATTAATGAAAAACTGTTTTTT. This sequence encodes CASSQDIPGINEKLFF.

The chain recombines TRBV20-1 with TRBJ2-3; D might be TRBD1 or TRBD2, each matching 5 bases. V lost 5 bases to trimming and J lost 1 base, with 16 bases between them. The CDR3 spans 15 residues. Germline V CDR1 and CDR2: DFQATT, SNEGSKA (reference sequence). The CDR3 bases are TGCAGTGCTGGCCGCCGGGACCCCGGCACAGATACGCAGTATTTT. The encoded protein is CSAGRRDPGTDTQYF.

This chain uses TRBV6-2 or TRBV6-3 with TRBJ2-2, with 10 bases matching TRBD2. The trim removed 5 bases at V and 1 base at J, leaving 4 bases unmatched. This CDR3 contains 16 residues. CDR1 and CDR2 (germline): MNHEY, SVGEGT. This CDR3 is CASSLPSGRNTGELFF. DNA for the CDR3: TGTGCCAGCAGTCTCCCTAGCGGGAGGAACACCGGGGAGCTGTTTTTT.

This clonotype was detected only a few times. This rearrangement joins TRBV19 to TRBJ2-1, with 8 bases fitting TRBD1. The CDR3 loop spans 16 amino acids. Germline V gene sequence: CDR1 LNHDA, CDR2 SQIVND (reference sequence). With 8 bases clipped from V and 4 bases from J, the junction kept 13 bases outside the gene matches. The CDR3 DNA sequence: TGTGCCAGTCAGGATCCCAGGGGGCCGGTTTACAATGAGCAGTTCTTC. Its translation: CASQDPRGPVYNEQFF.

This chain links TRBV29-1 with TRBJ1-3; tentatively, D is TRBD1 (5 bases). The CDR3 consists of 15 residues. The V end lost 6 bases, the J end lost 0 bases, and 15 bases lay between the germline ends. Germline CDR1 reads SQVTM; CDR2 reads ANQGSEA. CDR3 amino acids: CSVPRGRSSGNTIYF. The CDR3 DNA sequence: TGCAGCGTCCCCCGGGGGAGGAGCTCTGGAAACACCATATATTTT.

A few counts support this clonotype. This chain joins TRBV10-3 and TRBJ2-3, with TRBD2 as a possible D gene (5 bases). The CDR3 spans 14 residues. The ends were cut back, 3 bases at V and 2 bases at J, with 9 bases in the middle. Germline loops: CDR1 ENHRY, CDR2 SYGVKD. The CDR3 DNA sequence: TGTGCCATCAGTGACGGGGAGTACACAGATACGCAGTATTTT. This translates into CAISDGEYTDTQYF.

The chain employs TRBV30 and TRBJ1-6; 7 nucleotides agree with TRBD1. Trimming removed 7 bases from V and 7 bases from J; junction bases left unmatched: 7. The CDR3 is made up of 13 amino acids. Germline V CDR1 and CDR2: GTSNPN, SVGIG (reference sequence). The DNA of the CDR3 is TGTGCCTTACCGGGACAGCCCAATTCACCCCTCCACTTT. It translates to CALPGQPNSPLHF. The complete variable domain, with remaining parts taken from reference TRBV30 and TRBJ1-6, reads SQTIHQWPATLVQPVGSPLSLECTVEGTSNPNLYWYRQAAGRGLQLLFYSVGIGQISSEVPQNLSASRPQDRQFILSSKKLLLSDSGFYLCALPGQPNSPLHFGNGTRLTVT.

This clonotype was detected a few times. The CDR3 loop is CASSMPSGPTYNEQFF. In nucleotides, the CDR3 is TGTGCCAGCAGCATGCCTAGCGGGCCAACCTACAATGAGCAGTTCTTC. The chain recombines TRBV7-8 with TRBJ2-1, with 8 bases lining up with TRBD2. Germline loops: CDR1 SGHVS, CDR2 FQNEAQ. V trimming: 5 bases; J trimming: 2 bases; junction bases outside the gene matches: 8. The CDR3 sequence is 16 residues long. Complete variable domain (other parts from reference TRBV7-8 and TRBJ2-1): GAGVSQSPRYKVAKRGQDVALRCDPISGHVSLFWYQQALGQGPEFLTYFQNEAQLDKSGLPSDRFFAERPEGSVSTLKIQRTQQEDSAVYLCASSMPSGPTYNEQFFGPGTRLTVL.

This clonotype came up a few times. CDR3 in amino acids: CASSYGTGDNQPQHF. In nucleotides, the CDR3 is TGTGCCAGCAGCTACGGGACAGGGGACAATCAGCCCCAGCATTTT. The chain has TRBV7-6 and TRBJ1-5, with 10 bases fitting TRBD1. Trimming cost V 4 bases and J 3 bases; bases outside gene matches: 3. Germline assignment: CDR1 SGHVS and CDR2 FNYEAQ. This CDR3 is built from 15 residues. The full variable domain, rest sourced from reference TRBV7-6 and TRBJ1-5, is GAGVSQSPRYKVTKRGQDVALRCDPISGHVSLYWYRQALGQGPEFLTYFNYEAQQDKSGLPNDRFSAERPEGSISTLTIQRTEQRDSAMYRCASSYGTGDNQPQHFGDGTRLSIL.

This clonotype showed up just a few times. The CDR3 is CASSRDGAYEQYF. Written as DNA, the CDR3 is TGTGCCAGCAGCCGGGACGGAGCCTACGAGCAGTACTTC. The chain combines TRBV12-3 or TRBV12-4 with TRBJ2-7; TRBD1 or TRBD2 may be the D gene (5 bases each). There are 13 residues in the CDR3. V lost 6 bases, J lost 2 bases, and 11 bases lay in between.

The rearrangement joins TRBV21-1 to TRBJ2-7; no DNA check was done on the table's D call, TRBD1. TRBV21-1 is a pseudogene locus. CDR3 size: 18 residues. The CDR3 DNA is TGTGCCAGCAGCAAACGTGGTTTCGAGGGGGGATTGGGCTACGAGCAGTACGTC. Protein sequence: CASSKRGFEGGLGYEQYV.

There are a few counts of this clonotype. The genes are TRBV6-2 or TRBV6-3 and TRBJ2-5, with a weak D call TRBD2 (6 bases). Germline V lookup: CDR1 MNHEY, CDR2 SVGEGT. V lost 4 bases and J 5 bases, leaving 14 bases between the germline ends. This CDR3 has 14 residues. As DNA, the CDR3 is TGTGCCAGCAGTTCCGGAGGGGCTGGGGAGACCCAGTACTTC. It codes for CASSSGGAGETQYF.

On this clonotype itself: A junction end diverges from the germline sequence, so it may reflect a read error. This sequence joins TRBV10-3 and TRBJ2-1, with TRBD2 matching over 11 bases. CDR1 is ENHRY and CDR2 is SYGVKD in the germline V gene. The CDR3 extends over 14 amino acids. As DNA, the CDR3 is TGTGCCACCAGTTTTACTAGCGGGAGAGGGGAGCAGTTCTTC. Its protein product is CATSFTSGRGEQFF.

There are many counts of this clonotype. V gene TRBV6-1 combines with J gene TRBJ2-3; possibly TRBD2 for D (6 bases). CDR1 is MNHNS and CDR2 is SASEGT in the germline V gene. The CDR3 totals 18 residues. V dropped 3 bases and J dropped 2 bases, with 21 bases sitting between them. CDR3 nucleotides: TGTGCCAGCAGTGATAAGGAGGGGCGTTGGCGCAACACAGATACGCAGTATTTT. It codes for CASSDKEGRWRNTDTQYF.